The clone carrying this T cell receptor (beta chain) was seen many times. Its antigen is as yet unknown. Using its own MiXCR run on the 5' RACE reads, TCRdb lists one record per CDR3 protein. Among under 50,000 distinct CDR3 sequences listed, roughly a quarter were seen once. The record originates from a study of T-cell memory formation after mild COVID-19. As for the study in general: Each donor largely had its own TCR clusters.

CDR1 is SEHNR, CDR2 FQNEAQ, per germline (reference sequence). The germline V and J ends were trimmed by 5 bases and 0 bases, with 13 bases remaining between them. The CDR3 is 16 amino acids. Overall study results and limits: CD4+ clones that contracted lay mainly in CM and EM; CD8+ ones lay in EMRA.

This chain joins TRBV7-9 and TRBJ2-2; D remains unclear. The sequence came from a man between 18 and 35 years old who had mild COVID-19 (a few samples of this study predate the infection). Cell type and time point are not known. The sequencing input was PBMCs or a T cell subset sorted from them (not recorded which). The CDR3 is CASSPRDGANTGELFF. The CDR3 DNA reads TGTGCCAGCAGCCCTCGCGACGGTGCGAACACCGGGGAGCTGTTTTTT.